This T cell receptor beta chain was recorded in a study of CD8+CD57+ T cells in acquired aplastic anemia. Profiles of TCR beta VDJ and CDR3 were generated from a genomic DNA template. Each CDR3 protein gets one entry after TCRdb re-called the reads with MiXCR. The sample has about 130,000 distinct CDR3 sequences; around 48% are singletons. This CDR3 is built from 14 residues. With 3 bases removed from V and 1 base from J, the gap between germline ends came to 9 bases. CDR1 and CDR2 (germline): SEHNR, FQNEAQ (reference sequence). Study-level points and caveats: There were approximately 27 CD8+ CDR3 sequences that occurred in both patients and controls.

This clonotype came up many times. No antigen is known for it. The chain couples TRBV7-9 to TRBJ1-1; D uncertain. The sample comprised sorted CD4+, CD8+, or CD8+CD57+ T cells (not recorded which) from PBMCs. This clonotype was obtained from a human donor in good health, serving as a control. CDR3 sequence reads: CASSFRTANTEAFF. The CDR3 nucleotides read TGTGCCAGCAGCTTCCGGACGGCGAACACTGAAGCTTTCTTT. Using reference TRBV7-9 and TRBJ1-1 for the parts outside the CDR3, the full variable domain is DTGVSQNPRHKITKRGQNVTFRCDPISEHNRLYWYRQTLGQGPEFLTYFQNEAQLEKSRLLSDRFSAERPKGSFSTLEIQRTEQGDSAMYLCASSFRTANTEAFFGQGTRLTVV.